Shown below are 26 T cell receptor beta chains from a single sample sequenced in a study of T cells in Graves' hyperthyroidism and ophthalmopathy. Using RNA transcripts as the source, TCR beta CDR3 regions were amplified. First-round RT-PCR of the TCR CDR3 relied on the HTBI primer set. TCRdb analysed the multiplex PCR reads with MiXCR anew, one entry per CDR3 protein. The sample comprises about 290,000 distinct CDR3 sequences, 15% to 20% of which are singletons, and 33% rests with the top ten. Sequencing was carried out using blood. The receptor source for this set is a young man with Graves' hyperthyroidism.

At least ten counts were recorded for this clonotype. The gene calls are TRBV2 and TRBJ1-1; TRBD1 is a possible D gene (6 bases). Germline V lookup: CDR1 SNHLY, CDR2 FYNNEI. The CDR3 loop spans 12 amino acids. Trimming removed 8 bases at V and 1 base at J, with 8 bases between. CDR3 sequence reads: CASDRTNTEAFF. In DNA form, the CDR3 reads TGTGCCAGCGACAGGACGAACACTGAAGCTTTCTTT.

The J gene is TRBJ1-2, the V gene TRBV24-1; D is ambiguous. CDR1 is KGHDR, CDR2 SFDVKD, per germline. The CDR3 contains 12 residues. Trimming took 4 bases from V and 8 from J, leaving 10 bases between them. The CDR3 sequence is CATSDNGRGYTF. The CDR3 DNA follows: TGTGCCACCAGTGACAACGGACGGGGCTACACCTTC.

The chain uses TRBV29-1 and TRBJ1-1; D remains unclear. The CDR3 covers 16 residues. Germline V gene sequence: CDR1 SQVTM, CDR2 ANQGSEA. Trimming took off 3 bases at V and 1 base at J, with 18 bases between the two ends. CDR3 amino acids: CSVDGHLGWWNTEAFF. In nucleotides, the CDR3 is TGCAGCGTTGATGGGCACCTTGGGTGGTGGAACACTGAAGCTTTCTTT.

The genes are TRBV30 and TRBJ2-7, with D perhaps TRBD1 or TRBD2 (5 bases each). Trimming left V 7 bases short and J 2 bases short, with 18 bases between. Germline V lookup: CDR1 GTSNPN, CDR2 SVGIG (reference sequence). There are 14 residues in the CDR3. This CDR3 is CASRLDPGPYEQYF. CDR3 DNA: TGTGCCTCCCGACTGGACCCGGGACCCTACGAGCAGTACTTC.

The rearrangement links TRBV24-1 to TRBJ2-7, with D possibly TRBD1 on 5 matching bases. This CDR3 contains 12 residues. Germline CDR1 reads KGHDR; CDR2 reads SFDVKD. Trimming cost V 4 bases and J 5 bases, with 8 bases left between them. The chain's CDR3 is CATSDPGNEQYF. CDR3 nucleotide sequence: TGTGCCACCAGTGACCCAGGGAACGAGCAGTACTTC.

The chain carries TRBV19 and TRBJ2-6, with D maybe TRBD2 (5 bases). In germline, CDR1 is LNHDA, CDR2 SQIVND (reference sequence). The CDR3 has 14 residues. The V gene lost 6 bases and the J gene lost 2 bases, with 8 bases spanning the gap. In nucleotides, the CDR3 is TGTGCCAGTAGGAGGGTGGCTGGGGCCAACGTCCTGACTTTC. It specifies CASRRVAGANVLTF.

This clonotype was counted at least ten times. CDR3 protein: CASSSFLGPYEQYF. CDR3 coding DNA: TGTGCCAGCAGTTCCTTCCTAGGACCCTACGAGCAGTACTTC. This sequence joins TRBV6-1 and TRBJ2-7; D remains unclear. There are 14 residues in the CDR3. V was trimmed by 5 bases and J by 2 bases, leaving 13 bases between them. Germline assignment: CDR1 MNHNS and CDR2 SASEGT.

This clonotype was observed at least ten times. This chain links TRBV5-1 with TRBJ2-1; D gene uncertain. The V end was cut by 2 bases, the J end by 0 bases, with 9 bases between. The length of the CDR3 is 15 residues. Germline CDR1 and CDR2: SGHRS and YFSETQ. The CDR3 DNA follows: TGCGCCAGCAGCTTATCTGTTGGCTCCTACAATGAGCAGTTCTTC. Encoded protein: CASSLSVGSYNEQFF.

This clonotype was seen at least ten times. J is TRBJ2-7 and V is TRBV11-2; weak D call: TRBD2 (6 bases). CDR1 and CDR2 (germline): SGHAT, FQNNGV. The CDR3 is 15 amino acids. The V end was cut by 3 bases, the J end by 6 bases, with 18 bases between. The CDR3 region has the DNA TGTGCCAGCAGCTTGAGGGCGGGACTGGCGGGCGAGCAGTACTTC. It codes for CASSLRAGLAGEQYF.

This clonotype came up many times. In DNA, the CDR3 is TGTGCCAGCAGTGGACCCGCCGGTCACGGGAGAGAGACAGATACGCAGTATTTT. This codes for CASSGPAGHGRETDTQYF. The V call is TRBV12-3 or TRBV12-4, the J call TRBJ2-3, with D perhaps matching TRBD2 (6 bases). The V and J ends lost 5 bases and 3 bases respectively, with 24 bases between them. The length of the CDR3 is 18 residues.

This clonotype was found a few times. This chain links TRBV7-2 with TRBJ1-5; 8 nucleotides match TRBD1. Germline assignment: CDR1 SGHTA and CDR2 FQGNSA. The length of the CDR3 is 16 residues. Trimming removed 4 bases from V and 6 bases from J; junction bases left unmatched: 11. The CDR3 nucleotides are TGTGCCAGCAGCTCAATGGACAGGGTGGAAGGTCAGCCCCAGCATTTT. Translating it yields CASSSMDRVEGQPQHF.

The chain uses TRBV19 and TRBJ1-2, with 9 bases aligning to TRBD1. The germline gives CDR1 LNHDA, CDR2 SQIVND (reference sequence). CDR3 length: 15 amino acids. V was pared by 6 bases and J by 8 bases, with 13 bases of the junction left unmatched. The CDR3 reads CASSNRDRDPWGYTF. CDR3 bases: TGTGCCAGTAGCAACCGGGACAGGGACCCTTGGGGCTACACCTTC.

The gene calls are TRBV5-6 and TRBJ1-2; tentative D call: TRBD1 (6 bases). The V end lost 3 bases, the J end lost 5 bases, and 8 bases lay between the germline ends. Per germline, CDR1 SGHDT and CDR2 YYEEEE. There are 12 residues in the CDR3. CDR3 in amino acids: CASSSTGYGYTF. The CDR3 coding sequence is TGTGCCAGCAGCTCGACAGGATATGGCTACACCTTC.

This clonotype came up a few times. The chain combines TRBV4-2 with TRBJ2-5; 9 nucleotides match TRBD2. Unmatched junction bases numbered 9, after V lost 3 bases and J lost 4 bases. This CDR3 contains 16 residues. Germline V gives CDR1 LGHNA, CDR2 YNFKEQ. The CDR3 protein is CASSQLGGRGGETQYF. CDR3 coding DNA: TGTGCCAGCAGCCAGCTCGGCGGGAGGGGTGGAGAGACCCAGTACTTC.

This chain uses TRBV20-1 with TRBJ1-3; D is possibly TRBD1 (5 bases). The CDR3 has 14 amino acids. V lost 6 bases and J 2 bases, leaving 14 bases between the germline ends. Germline V gene data show CDR1 as DFQATT and CDR2 as SNEGSKA (reference sequence). In nucleotides, the CDR3 is TGCAGTGCCCCGAGACGGGGCCCTGGAAACACCATATATTTT. It is translated as CSAPRRGPGNTIYF.

This clonotype was seen repeatedly, ten times or more. The chain combines TRBV5-1 with TRBJ1-1; a possible D gene is TRBD1 (5 bases). The CDR3 length is 16 residues. The V gene's germline CDR1 is SGHRS and CDR2 YFSETQ. Trimming removed 4 bases from V and 3 bases from J, with 19 bases in between. CDR3 residues: CASSPGVGGYDTEAFF. As DNA, the CDR3 is TGCGCCAGCAGCCCGGGCGTGGGGGGGTATGACACTGAAGCTTTCTTT.

At least ten counts were recorded for this clonotype. This rearrangement joins TRBV7-2 to TRBJ2-3; D unresolved. This CDR3 is built from 13 residues. The V end was cut by 1 base, the J end by 4 bases, with 6 bases between. The germline V gene encodes CDR1 SGHTA and CDR2 FQGNSA. CDR3 bases: TGTGCCAGCAGCTTAGGTCTTGCAGATACGCAGTATTTT. Amino acid sequence: CASSLGLADTQYF.

This clonotype was picked up one time. The chain recombines TRBV18 with TRBJ2-1; D is unresolved. V was trimmed by 3 bases and J by 6 bases, leaving 3 bases between them. CDR1 KGHSH and CDR2 LQKENI come from the germline V gene. The CDR3 sequence is 11 residues long. CDR3 sequence: CASSPCNEQFF. CDR3 nucleotide sequence: TGTGCCAGCTCACCTTGCAATGAGCAGTTCTTC.

The chain has TRBV7-2 and TRBJ1-5; the D is unclear. V was trimmed by 5 bases and J by 3 bases, leaving 8 bases between them. CDR1 is SGHTA and CDR2 is FQGNSA in the germline V gene. This CDR3 comprises 13 residues. The CDR3 reads CASSPRANQPQHF. DNA for the CDR3: TGTGCCAGCAGCCCCAGAGCCAATCAGCCCCAGCATTTT.

The chain joins TRBV29-1 to TRBJ1-5, with D unresolved. Germline assignment: CDR1 SQVTM and CDR2 ANQGSEA. This CDR3 has 13 residues. Trimming took 6 bases from V and 1 from J, leaving 10 bases between them. The CDR3 nucleotides are TGCAGCGTGGCGTACGGAAGCAATCAGCCCCAGCATTTT. It yields the protein CSVAYGSNQPQHF.

This clonotype was observed many times. V gene TRBV11-2 combines with J gene TRBJ2-2; TRBD2 matches at 10 bases. Losses at the gene ends were 1 base for V and 1 base for J; bases not matched to a gene: 3. Per germline, CDR1 SGHAT and CDR2 FQNNGV. The CDR3 extends over 17 amino acids. DNA of the CDR3: TGTGCCAGCAGCTTAGCAGGGACTAGCGAGAACACCGGGGAGCTGTTTTTT. Amino acid sequence: CASSLAGTSENTGELFF.

This clonotype was recorded at least ten times. The gene calls are TRBV20-1 and TRBJ2-3; 13 bases align to TRBD2. With V trimmed by 5 bases and J by 0 bases, 14 bases remained unmatched. CDR3 length equals 19 residues. Germline CDR1 DFQATT, CDR2 SNEGSKA (reference sequence). CDR3 protein: CSARRTSGSDQGSTDTQYF. CDR3 nucleotides: TGCAGTGCTCGTAGGACTAGCGGGAGTGATCAGGGAAGCACAGATACGCAGTATTTT.

This clonotype showed up many times. V usage is TRBV10-3 and J usage is TRBJ2-7, with 12 bases fitting TRBD1. V was clipped by 5 bases and J by 2 bases; unmatched bases: 4. The germline CDR1 and CDR2 sequences are ENHRY and SYGVKD. CDR3 size: 15 residues. CDR3 DNA sequence: TGTGCCATCAGTCCCGGGACAGGGGGCCCCTACGAGCAGTACTTC. Translating it yields CAISPGTGGPYEQYF.

This chain links TRBV7-8 with TRBJ2-3; a weak D match, TRBD2 (6 bases). Germline V gene data show CDR1 as SGHVS and CDR2 as FQNEAQ. The CDR3 consists of 15 residues. V was clipped by 1 base and J by 11 bases, with 19 bases between them. CDR3 nucleotide sequence: TGTGCCAGCAGCTTAGAGGCGGGATCCCCCCGAGGGCAGTATTTT. Its protein is CASSLEAGSPRGQYF.

This clonotype was seen ten or more times. The chain recombines TRBV7-3 with TRBJ2-3, with D possibly being TRBD2 (6 bases). The CDR3 contains 13 residues. The V end was cut by 5 bases, the J end by 4 bases, with 10 bases between. CDR1 and CDR2 (germline): SGHTA, FQGTGA. CDR3 sequence (DNA): TGTGCCAGCAGCGCCCCGGGGGCAGATACGCAGTATTTT. It specifies CASSAPGADTQYF.

The chain combines TRBV4-1 with TRBJ2-3; possibly TRBD2 for D (7 bases). Trimming stripped 1 base from V and 2 bases from J, with 16 bases between. Germline V gene sequence: CDR1 MGHRA, CDR2 YSYEKL. CDR3 length: 17 amino acids. CDR3 sequence: CASSQGGAGAVTDTQYF. CDR3 nucleotide sequence: TGCGCCAGCAGCCAAGGGGGGGCGGGGGCCGTCACAGATACGCAGTATTTT.